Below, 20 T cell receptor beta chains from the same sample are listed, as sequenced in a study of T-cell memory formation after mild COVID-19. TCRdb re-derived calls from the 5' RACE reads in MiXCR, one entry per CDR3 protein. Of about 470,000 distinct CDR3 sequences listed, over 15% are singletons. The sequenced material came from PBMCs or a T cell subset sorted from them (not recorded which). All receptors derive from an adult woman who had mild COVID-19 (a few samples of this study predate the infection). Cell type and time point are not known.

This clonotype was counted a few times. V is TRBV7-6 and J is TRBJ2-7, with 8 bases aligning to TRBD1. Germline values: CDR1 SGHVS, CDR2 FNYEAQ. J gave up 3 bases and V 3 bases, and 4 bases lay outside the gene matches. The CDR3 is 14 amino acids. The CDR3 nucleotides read TGTGCCAGCAGCTTCGGACAGGGAGACTACGAGCAGTACTTC. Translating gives CASSFGQGDYEQYF.

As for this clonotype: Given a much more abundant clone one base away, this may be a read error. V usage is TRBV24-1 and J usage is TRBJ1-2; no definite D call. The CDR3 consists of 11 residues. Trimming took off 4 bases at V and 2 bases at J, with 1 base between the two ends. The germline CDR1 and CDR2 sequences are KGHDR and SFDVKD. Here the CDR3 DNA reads TGTGCCACCAGTGACAACTATGGCTACACCTTC. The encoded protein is CATSDNYGYTF.

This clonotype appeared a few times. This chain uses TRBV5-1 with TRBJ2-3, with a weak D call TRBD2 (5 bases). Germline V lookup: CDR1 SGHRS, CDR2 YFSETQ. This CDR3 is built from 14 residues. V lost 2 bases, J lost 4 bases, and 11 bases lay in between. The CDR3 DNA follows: TGCGCCAGCAGCTTAGGAGCGGACCCAGATACGCAGTATTTT. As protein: CASSLGADPDTQYF.

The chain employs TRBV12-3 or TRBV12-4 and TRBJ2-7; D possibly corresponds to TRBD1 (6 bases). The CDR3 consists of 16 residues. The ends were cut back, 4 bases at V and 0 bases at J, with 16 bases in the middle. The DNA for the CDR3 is TGTGCCAGCAGTTCGCTAGGTGGACAGAACTCCTACGAGCAGTACTTC. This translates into CASSSLGGQNSYEQYF.

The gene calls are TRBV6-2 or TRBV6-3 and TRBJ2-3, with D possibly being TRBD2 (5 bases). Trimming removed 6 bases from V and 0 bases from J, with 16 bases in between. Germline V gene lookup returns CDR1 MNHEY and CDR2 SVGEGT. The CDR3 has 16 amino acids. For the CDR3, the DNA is TGTGCCAGCAGATTGGAGCGGACCTCTAGCACAGATACGCAGTATTTT. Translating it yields CASRLERTSSTDTQYF.

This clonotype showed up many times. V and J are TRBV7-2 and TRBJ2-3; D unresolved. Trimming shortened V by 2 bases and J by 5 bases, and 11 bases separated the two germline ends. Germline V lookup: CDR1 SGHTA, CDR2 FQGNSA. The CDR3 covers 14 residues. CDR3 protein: CASSLQQSGDTQYF. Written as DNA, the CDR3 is TGTGCCAGCAGCTTACAACAGTCTGGAGATACGCAGTATTTT.

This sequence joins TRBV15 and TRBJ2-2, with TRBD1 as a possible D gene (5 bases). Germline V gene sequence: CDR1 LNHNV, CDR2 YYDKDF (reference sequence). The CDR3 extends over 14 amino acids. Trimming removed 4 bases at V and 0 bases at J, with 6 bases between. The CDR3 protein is CATSTTANTGELFF. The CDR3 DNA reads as TGTGCCACCAGCACGACAGCGAACACCGGGGAGCTGTTTTTT.

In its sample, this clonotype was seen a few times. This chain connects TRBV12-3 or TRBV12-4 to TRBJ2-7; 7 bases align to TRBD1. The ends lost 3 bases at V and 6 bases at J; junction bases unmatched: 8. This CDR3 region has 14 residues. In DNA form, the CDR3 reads TGTGCCAGCAGTTTGGACAGGAGCCTCGGCGAGCAGTACTTC. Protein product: CASSLDRSLGEQYF.

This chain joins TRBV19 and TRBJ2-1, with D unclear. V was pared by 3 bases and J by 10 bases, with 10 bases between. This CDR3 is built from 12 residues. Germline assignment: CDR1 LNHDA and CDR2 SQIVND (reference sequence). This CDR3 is CASSMQAGEQFF. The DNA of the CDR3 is TGTGCCAGTAGTATGCAGGCCGGAGAGCAGTTCTTC. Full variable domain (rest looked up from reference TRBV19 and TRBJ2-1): DGGITQSPKYLFRKEGQNVTLSCEQNLNHDAMYWYRQDPGQGLRLIYYSQIVNDFQKGDIAEGYSVSREKKESFPLTVTSAQKNPTAFYLCASSMQAGEQFFGPGTRLTVL.

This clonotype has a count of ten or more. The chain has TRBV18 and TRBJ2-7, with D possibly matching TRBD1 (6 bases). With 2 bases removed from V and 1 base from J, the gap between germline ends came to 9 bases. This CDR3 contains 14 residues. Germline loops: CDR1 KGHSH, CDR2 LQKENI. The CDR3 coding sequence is TGTGCCAGCTCACCAGCACAGGGATCCTACGAGCAGTACTTC. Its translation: CASSPAQGSYEQYF.

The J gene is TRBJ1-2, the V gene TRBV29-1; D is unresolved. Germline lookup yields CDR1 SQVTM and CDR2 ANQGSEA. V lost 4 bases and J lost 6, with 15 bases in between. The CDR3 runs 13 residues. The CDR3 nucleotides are TGCAGCGTTGTCGGTGGAGGCGGGAATGGCTACACCTTC. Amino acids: CSVVGGGGNGYTF.

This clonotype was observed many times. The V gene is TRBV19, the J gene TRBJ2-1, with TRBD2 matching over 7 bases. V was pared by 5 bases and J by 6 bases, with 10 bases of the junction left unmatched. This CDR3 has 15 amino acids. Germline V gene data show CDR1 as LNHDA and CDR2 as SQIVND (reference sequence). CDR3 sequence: CASSYGGGPSNEQFF. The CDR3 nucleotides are TGTGCCAGTAGTTATGGGGGAGGGCCTTCCAATGAGCAGTTCTTC. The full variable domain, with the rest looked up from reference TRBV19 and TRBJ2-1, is DGGITQSPKYLFRKEGQNVTLSCEQNLNHDAMYWYRQDPGQGLRLIYYSQIVNDFQKGDIAEGYSVSREKKESFPLTVTSAQKNPTAFYLCASSYGGGPSNEQFFGPGTRLTVL.

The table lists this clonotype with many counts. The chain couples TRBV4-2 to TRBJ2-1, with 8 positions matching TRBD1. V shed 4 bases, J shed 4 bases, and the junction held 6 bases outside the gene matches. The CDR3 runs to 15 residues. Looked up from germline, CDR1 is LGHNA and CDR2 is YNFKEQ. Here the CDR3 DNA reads TGTGCCAGCAGCCGTACCGGGACAGGATACAATGAGCAGTTCTTC. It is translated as CASSRTGTGYNEQFF.

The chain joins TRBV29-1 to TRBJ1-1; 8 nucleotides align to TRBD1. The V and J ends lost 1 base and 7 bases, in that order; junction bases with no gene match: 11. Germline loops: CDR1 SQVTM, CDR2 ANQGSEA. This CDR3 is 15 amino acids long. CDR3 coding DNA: TGCAGCGTTGAAGGCCACAGGGGGATCTATGGTGAAGCTTTCTTT. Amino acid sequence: CSVEGHRGIYGEAFF.

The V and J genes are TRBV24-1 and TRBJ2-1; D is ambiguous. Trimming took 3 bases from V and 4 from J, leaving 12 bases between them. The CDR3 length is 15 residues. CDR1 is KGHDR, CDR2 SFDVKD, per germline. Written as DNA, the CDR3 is TGTGCCACCAGTGATACCCGTCAGGTTTACAATGAGCAGTTCTTC. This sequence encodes CATSDTRQVYNEQFF.

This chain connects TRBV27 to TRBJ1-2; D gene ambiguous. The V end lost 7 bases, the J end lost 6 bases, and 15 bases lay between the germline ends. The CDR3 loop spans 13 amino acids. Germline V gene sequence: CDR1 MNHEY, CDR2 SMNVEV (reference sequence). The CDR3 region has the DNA TGTGCCAGCACTAGAGTTGCAGGTCATGGCTACACCTTC. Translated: CASTRVAGHGYTF.

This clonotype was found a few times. The CDR3 bases are TGTGCCAGCAGCTCGCGGACTAGCTTGTTATACAATGAGCAGTTCTTC. As protein: CASSSRTSLLYNEQFF. V and J are TRBV7-3 and TRBJ2-1, with 8 bases fitting TRBD2. The CDR3 covers 16 residues. Germline CDR1 reads SGHTA; CDR2 reads FQGTGA. J was trimmed by 4 bases and V by 4 bases; bases with no gene match: 9.

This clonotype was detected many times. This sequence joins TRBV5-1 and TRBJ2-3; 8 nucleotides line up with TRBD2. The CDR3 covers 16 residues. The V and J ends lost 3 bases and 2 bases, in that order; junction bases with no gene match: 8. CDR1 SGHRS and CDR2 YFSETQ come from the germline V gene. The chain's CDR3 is CASSSRTSGPTDTQYF. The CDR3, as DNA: TGCGCCAGCAGCTCCCGCACTAGCGGCCCCACAGATACGCAGTATTTT.

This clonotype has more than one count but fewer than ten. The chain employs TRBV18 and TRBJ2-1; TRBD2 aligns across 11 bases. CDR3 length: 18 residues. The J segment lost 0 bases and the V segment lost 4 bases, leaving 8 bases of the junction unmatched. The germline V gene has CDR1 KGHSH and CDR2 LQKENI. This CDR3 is CASSRVRLAGSSYNEQFF. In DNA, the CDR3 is TGTGCCAGCTCACGGGTCCGACTAGCGGGGAGCTCCTACAATGAGCAGTTCTTC. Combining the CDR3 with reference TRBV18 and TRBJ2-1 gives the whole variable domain NAGVMQNPRHLVRRRGQEARLRCSPMKGHSHVYWYRQLPEEGLKFMVYLQKENIIDESGMPKERFSAEFPKEGPSILRIQQVVRGDSAAYFCASSRVRLAGSSYNEQFFGPGTRLTVL.

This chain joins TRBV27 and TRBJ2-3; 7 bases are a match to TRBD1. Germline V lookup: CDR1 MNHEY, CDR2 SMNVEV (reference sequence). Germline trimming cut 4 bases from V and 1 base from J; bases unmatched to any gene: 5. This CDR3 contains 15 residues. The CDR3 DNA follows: TGTGCCAGCAGTTCGAGGGGGCCTCGCACAGATACGCAGTATTTT. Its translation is CASSSRGPRTDTQYF.